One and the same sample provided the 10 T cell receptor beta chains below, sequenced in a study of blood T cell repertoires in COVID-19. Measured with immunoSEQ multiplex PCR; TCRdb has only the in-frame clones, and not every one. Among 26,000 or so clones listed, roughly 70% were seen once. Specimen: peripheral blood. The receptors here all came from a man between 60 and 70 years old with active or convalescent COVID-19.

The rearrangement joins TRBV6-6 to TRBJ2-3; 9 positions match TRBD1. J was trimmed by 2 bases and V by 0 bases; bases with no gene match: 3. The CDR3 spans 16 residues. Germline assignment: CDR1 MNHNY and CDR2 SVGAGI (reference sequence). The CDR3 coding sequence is TGTGCCAGCAGTTACTCGGGACAGGGAGCCACAGATACGCAGTATTTT. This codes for CASSYSGQGATDTQYF.

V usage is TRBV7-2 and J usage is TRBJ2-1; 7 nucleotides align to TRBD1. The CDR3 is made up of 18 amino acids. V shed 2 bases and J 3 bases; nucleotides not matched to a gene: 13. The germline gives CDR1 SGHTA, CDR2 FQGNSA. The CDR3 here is CASSLWPHGTANYNEQFF. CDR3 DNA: TGTGCCAGCAGCTTATGGCCCCACGGGACAGCGAACTACAATGAGCAGTTCTTC.

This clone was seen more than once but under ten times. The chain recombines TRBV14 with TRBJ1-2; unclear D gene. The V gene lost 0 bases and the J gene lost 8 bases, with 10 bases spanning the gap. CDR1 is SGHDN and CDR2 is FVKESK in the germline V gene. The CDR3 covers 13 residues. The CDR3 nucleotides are TGTGCCAGCAGCCAAGATGTTACAGTCGGCTACACCTTC. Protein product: CASSQDVTVGYTF.

This chain's CDR3 is CASSRTGWDEQYF. CDR3 bases: TGTGCCAGCAGCCGGACAGGATGGGACGAGCAGTACTTC. This chain connects TRBV12-3 or TRBV12-4 to TRBJ2-7, with 7 bases that match TRBD1. Losses at the gene ends were 6 bases for V and 5 bases for J; bases not matched to a gene: 7. The CDR3 loop spans 13 amino acids.

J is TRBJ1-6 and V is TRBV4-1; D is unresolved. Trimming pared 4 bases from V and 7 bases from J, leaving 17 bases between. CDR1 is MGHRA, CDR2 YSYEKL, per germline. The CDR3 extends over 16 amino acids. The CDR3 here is CASSPSAARQNSPLHF. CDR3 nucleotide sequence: TGCGCCAGCAGCCCGTCCGCCGCCAGGCAGAATTCACCCCTCCACTTT.

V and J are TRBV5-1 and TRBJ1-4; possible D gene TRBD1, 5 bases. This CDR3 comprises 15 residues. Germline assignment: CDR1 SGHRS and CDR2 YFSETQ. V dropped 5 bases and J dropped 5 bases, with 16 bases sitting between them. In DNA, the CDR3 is TGCGCCAGCAGGCCAATACAGGACCGGAATGAAAAACTGTTTTTT. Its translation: CASRPIQDRNEKLFF.

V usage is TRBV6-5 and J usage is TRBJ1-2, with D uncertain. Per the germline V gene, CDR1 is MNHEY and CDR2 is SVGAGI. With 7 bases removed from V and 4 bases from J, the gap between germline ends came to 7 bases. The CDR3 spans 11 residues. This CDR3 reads CASKAAYGYTF. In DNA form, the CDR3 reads TGTGCCAGCAAGGCGGCCTATGGCTACACCTTC.

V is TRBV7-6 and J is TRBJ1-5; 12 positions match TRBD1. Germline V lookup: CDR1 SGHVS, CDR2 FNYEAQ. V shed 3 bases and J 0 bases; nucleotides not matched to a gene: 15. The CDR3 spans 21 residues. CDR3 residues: CASSFIGLAGTGGISNQPQHF. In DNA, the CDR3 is TGTGCCAGCAGCTTTATCGGGTTGGCCGGGACAGGGGGCATTAGCAATCAGCCCCAGCATTTT.

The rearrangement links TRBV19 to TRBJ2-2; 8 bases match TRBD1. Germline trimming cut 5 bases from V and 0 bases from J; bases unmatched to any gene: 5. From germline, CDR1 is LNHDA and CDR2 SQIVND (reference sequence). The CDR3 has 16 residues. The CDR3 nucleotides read TGTGCCAGTAGTCCGGGACAGGTTCCGAACACCGGGGAGCTGTTTTTT. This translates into CASSPGQVPNTGELFF.

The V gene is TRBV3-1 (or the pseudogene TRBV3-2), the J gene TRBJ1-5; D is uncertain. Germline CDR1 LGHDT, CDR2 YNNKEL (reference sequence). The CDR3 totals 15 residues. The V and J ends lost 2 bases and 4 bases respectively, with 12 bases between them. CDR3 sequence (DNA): TGTGCCAGCAGCCAATCGCCGGGGAATAATCAGCCCCAGCATTTT. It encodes CASSQSPGNNQPQHF.